The present T cell receptor (beta chain) was sequenced within a study of cytomegalovirus exposure and HLA in healthy donors. Study-wide results and limits: There were under 200 TCR beta chains listed as cytomegalovirus-associated. From TCR beta sequences, most subjects' HLA-A and HLA-B alleles were reportedly predicted accurately.

Germline V gene sequence: CDR1 SGHTA, CDR2 FQGTGA. Germline trimming cut 1 base from V and 4 bases from J; bases unmatched to any gene: 5. CDR3 length: 16 amino acids. About this clone itself: Its antigen is unknown.

Researchers ran the PCR with 60 Vbeta and 13 Jbeta primers. Only in-frame clones appear in the TCRdb table, and some are missing; sequencing was by immunoSEQ multiplex PCR. In the table there are 130,000 to 150,000 clones, about four fifths of which are singletons. Sequences were obtained from PBMCs. J is TRBJ2-1 and V is TRBV7-3; TRBD2 aligns across 9 bases. The TCR sequence derives from a man aged 25 to 40 in good health and CMV-seronegative. The CDR3 is CASSLISGSMYNEQFF. DNA of the CDR3: TGTGCCAGCAGCTTAATTAGCGGGAGTATGTACAATGAGCAGTTCTTC.